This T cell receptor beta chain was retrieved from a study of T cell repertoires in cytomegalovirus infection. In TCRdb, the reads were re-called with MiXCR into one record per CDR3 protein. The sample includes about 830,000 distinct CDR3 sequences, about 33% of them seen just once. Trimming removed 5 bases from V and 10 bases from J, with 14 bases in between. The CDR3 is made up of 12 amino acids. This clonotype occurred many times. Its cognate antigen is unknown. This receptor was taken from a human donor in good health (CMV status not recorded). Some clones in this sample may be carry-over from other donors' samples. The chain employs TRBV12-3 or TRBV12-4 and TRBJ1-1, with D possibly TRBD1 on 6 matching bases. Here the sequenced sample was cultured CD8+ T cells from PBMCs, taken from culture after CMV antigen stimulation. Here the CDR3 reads CASSPDTGRAFF. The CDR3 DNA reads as TGTGCCAGCAGTCCAGATACAGGGAGAGCTTTCTTT.